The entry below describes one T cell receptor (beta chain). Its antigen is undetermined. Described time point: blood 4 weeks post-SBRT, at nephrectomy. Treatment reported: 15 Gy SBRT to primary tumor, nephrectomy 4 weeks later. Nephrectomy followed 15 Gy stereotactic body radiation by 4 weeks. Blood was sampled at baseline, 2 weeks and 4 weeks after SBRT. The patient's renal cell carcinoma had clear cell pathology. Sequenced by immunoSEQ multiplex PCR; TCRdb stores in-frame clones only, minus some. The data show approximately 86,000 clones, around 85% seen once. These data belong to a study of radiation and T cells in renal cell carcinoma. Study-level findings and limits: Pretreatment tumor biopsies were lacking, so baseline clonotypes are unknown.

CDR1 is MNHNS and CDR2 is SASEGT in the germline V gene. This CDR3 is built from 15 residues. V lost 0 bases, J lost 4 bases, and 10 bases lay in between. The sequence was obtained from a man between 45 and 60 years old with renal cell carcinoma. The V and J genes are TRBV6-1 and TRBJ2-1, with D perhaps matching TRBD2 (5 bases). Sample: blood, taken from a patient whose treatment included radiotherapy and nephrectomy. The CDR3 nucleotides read TGTGCCAGCAGTGAAGCGCGCGGGTCTTACAATGAGCAGTTCTTC. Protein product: CASSEARGSYNEQFF.